This T cell receptor (beta chain) was sequenced during a study of shared clonotypes between healthy human individuals. Study-level background: The study used three CD4 naive, three CD4 memory, two CD8 naive and one CD8 memory plate per donor.

Concerning this clone: The antigen remains undetermined.

Using immunoSEQ multiplex PCR, the repertoire was profiled, and TCRdb retains in-frame clones only, with some absent. The data contain more than 550,000 clones, roughly 94% of them seen just once; the ten biggest clones take up 24%. The CDR3 is 12 amino acids. Germline CDR1 is SGDLS and CDR2 is YYNGEE. The V and J ends lost 7 bases and 4 bases, in that order; junction bases with no gene match: 3. Positively selected for CCR7, the CD45RO-negative cells used as naive CD8 cells excluded terminally differentiated effector memory CD45RA+ cells. Study results and limitations: Rarefaction demonstrated incomplete sorted-subset sequencing despite large depth.

The sample taken for sequencing was naive CD8+ T cells sorted from blood. The chain employs TRBV9 and TRBJ1-2; 8 nucleotides match TRBD1. The clonotype was recovered from a young man in good health. The CDR3 region has the DNA TGTGCCAGCGGAGACAGGGGCTATGGCTACACCTTC. Translation gives CASGDRGYGYTF. Supplemented by reference TRBV9 and TRBJ1-2, the full variable domain reads DSGVTQTPKHLITATGQRVTLRCSPRSGDLSVYWYQQSLDQGLQFLIQYYNGEERAKGNILERFSAQQFPDLHSELNLSSLELGDSALYFCASGDRGYGYTFGSGTRLTVV.